Listed below are T cell receptor beta chains from one sample, sequenced in a study of blood T cell repertoires in COVID-19. The data were produced by immunoSEQ multiplex PCR, yet TCRdb's version contains in-frame clones alone and is incomplete. The top ten hold roughly 5% of the sample, which has about 78,000 clones, around nine tenths seen once. The sequenced material came from peripheral blood. The receptor source for this set is a woman older than 75 with active or convalescent COVID-19. Both conserved end residues are part of each CDR3. The order of the fields is CDR3 DNA, CDR3 protein, J gene, D gene, clone size, V gene. The D gene is left open where the match is weak. Clone size is stated in some rows and not others, as once, few, many or a class when expanded.

CDR3 DNA: TGTGCCAGCAGTCAATCGACAGAAGGCTACACCTTC
CDR3 protein: CASSQSTEGYTF
J gene: TRBJ1-2
D gene: -
clone size: -
V gene: TRBV12-3/TRBV12-4

CDR3 DNA: TGTGCCAGCAGCCAACTCGGGGGCGAGCAGTACTTC
CDR3 protein: CASSQLGGEQYF
J gene: TRBJ2-7
D gene: -
clone size: once
V gene: TRBV7-9

CDR3 DNA: TGTGCCAGCAGGAATAAGTCTAGCGGCTCCTACAATGAGCAGTTCTTC
CDR3 protein: CASRNKSSGSYNEQFF
J gene: TRBJ2-1
D gene: TRBD2
clone size: -
V gene: TRBV5-4

CDR3 DNA: TGTGCCAGCAATCCTGACAGAGACGGTAATGAAAAACTGTTTTTT
CDR3 protein: CASNPDRDGNEKLFF
J gene: TRBJ1-4
D gene: -
clone size: -
V gene: TRBV3-1/TRBV3-2

CDR3 DNA: TGTGCCAGCAGCAACGGACTAGCGGGAGATACGCAGTATTTT
CDR3 protein: CASSNGLAGDTQYF
J gene: TRBJ2-3
D gene: TRBD2
clone size: -
V gene: TRBV7-2

CDR3 DNA: TGCGCCAGCAGGGGGACAGGCCTTAATGAAAAACTGTTTTTT
CDR3 protein: CASRGTGLNEKLFF
J gene: TRBJ1-4
D gene: TRBD1
clone size: -
V gene: TRBV5-1

CDR3 DNA: TGTGCCAGCACCAGAATCGGGAGGGAGGGTGGCTACACCTTC
CDR3 protein: CASTRIGREGGYTF
J gene: TRBJ1-2
D gene: -
clone size: -
V gene: TRBV27

CDR3 DNA: TGCGCCAGCAGCTTGAGGGGACTAGCGGGAGTGTGGCAGTTCTTC
CDR3 protein: CASSLRGLAGVWQFF
J gene: TRBJ2-1
D gene: TRBD2
clone size: once
V gene: TRBV5-1

CDR3 DNA: TGTGCCAGCACGCCCCTTACCCCTAACTCGGGTGGCTACACCTTC
CDR3 protein: CASTPLTPNSGGYTF
J gene: TRBJ1-2
D gene: -
clone size: -
V gene: TRBV6-5

CDR3 DNA: TGCGCCAGCAGCCCAGGGACAGATTACACCGGGGAGCTGTTTTTT
CDR3 protein: CASSPGTDYTGELFF
J gene: TRBJ2-2
D gene: TRBD1
clone size: -
V gene: TRBV4-1

CDR3 DNA: TGCGCCAGCAGCCAAGGGACTAGCGGGAGTACCGGGGAGCTGTTTTTT
CDR3 protein: CASSQGTSGSTGELFF
J gene: TRBJ2-2
D gene: TRBD2
clone size: -
V gene: TRBV4-3

CDR3 DNA: TGTGCCAGCAGTTTATGGAGCAGGGGGCGCAACACCATATATTTT
CDR3 protein: CASSLWSRGRNTIYF
J gene: TRBJ1-3
D gene: TRBD1
clone size: -
V gene: TRBV28

CDR3 DNA: TGTGCCAGCAGTGCGCCGACAGGGGGTACAAAACTGTTTTTT
CDR3 protein: CASSAPTGGTKLFF
J gene: TRBJ1-4
D gene: TRBD1
clone size: -
V gene: TRBV2

CDR3 DNA: TGTGCCAGCAGCGAAGGACAGGTCTATGGCTACACCTTC
CDR3 protein: CASSEGQVYGYTF
J gene: TRBJ1-2
D gene: TRBD1
clone size: -
V gene: TRBV9

CDR3 DNA: TGTGCCAGTAGTCAGGATGGCTACACCTTC
CDR3 protein: CASSQDGYTF
J gene: TRBJ1-2
D gene: -
clone size: -
V gene: TRBV19

CDR3 DNA: TGTGCCAGCAGTTTAAGGGGTTCTGGAAACACCATATATTTT
CDR3 protein: CASSLRGSGNTIYF
J gene: TRBJ1-3
D gene: -
clone size: -
V gene: TRBV27

CDR3 DNA: TGTGCCAGCAGTCCGCGACAGGGGGAGTTCTTC
CDR3 protein: CASSPRQGEFF
J gene: TRBJ2-1
D gene: TRBD1
clone size: once
V gene: TRBV6-5

CDR3 DNA: TGTGCCAGCAGCCGTCAACAGGGGGCGGGGAACGAGCAGTACTTC
CDR3 protein: CASSRQQGAGNEQYF
J gene: TRBJ2-7
D gene: TRBD1
clone size: -
V gene: TRBV5-5

CDR3 DNA: TGTGCCAGCAGTGGCGGGGGAAACTGGGATACGCAGTATTTT
CDR3 protein: CASSGGGNWDTQYF
J gene: TRBJ2-3
D gene: TRBD2
clone size: -
V gene: TRBV2

CDR3 DNA: TGCAGTGCTAGTGGGGTAGGGGGCGGGGATCAGCCCCAGCATTTT
CDR3 protein: CSASGVGGGDQPQHF
J gene: TRBJ1-5
D gene: TRBD1
clone size: -
V gene: TRBV20-1

CDR3 DNA: TGTGCCAGCAGCTTAGGGATACAGGGCATTGGTATTGAAAAACTGTTTTTT
CDR3 protein: CASSLGIQGIGIEKLFF
J gene: TRBJ1-4
D gene: -
clone size: few
V gene: TRBV7-9

CDR3 DNA: TGTGCCATCAGTGAGCGGACAGACGTACGCTATGGCTACACCTTC
CDR3 protein: CAISERTDVRYGYTF
J gene: TRBJ1-2
D gene: -
clone size: -
V gene: TRBV10-3

CDR3 DNA: TGCAGTGCTAGTCCAGGGGGCCGGGGCACTGAAGCTTTCTTT
CDR3 protein: CSASPGGRGTEAFF
J gene: TRBJ1-1
D gene: TRBD1
clone size: -
V gene: TRBV20-1

CDR3 DNA: TGTGCCAGCTTACTCCCAGGTGGTCCCACTGAAGCTTTCTTT
CDR3 protein: CASLLPGGPTEAFF
J gene: TRBJ1-1
D gene: -
clone size: few
V gene: TRBV28